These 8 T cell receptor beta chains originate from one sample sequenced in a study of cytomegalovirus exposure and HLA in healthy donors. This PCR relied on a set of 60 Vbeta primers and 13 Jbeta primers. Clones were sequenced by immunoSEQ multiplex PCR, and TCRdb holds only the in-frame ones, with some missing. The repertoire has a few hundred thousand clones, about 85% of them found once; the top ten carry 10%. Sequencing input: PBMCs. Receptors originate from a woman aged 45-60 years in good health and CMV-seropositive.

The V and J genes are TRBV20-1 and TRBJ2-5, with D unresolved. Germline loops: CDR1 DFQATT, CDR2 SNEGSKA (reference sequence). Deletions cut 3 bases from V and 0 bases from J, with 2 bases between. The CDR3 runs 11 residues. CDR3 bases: TGCAGTGCTAGTAACCAAGAGACCCAGTACTTC. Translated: CSASNQETQYF.

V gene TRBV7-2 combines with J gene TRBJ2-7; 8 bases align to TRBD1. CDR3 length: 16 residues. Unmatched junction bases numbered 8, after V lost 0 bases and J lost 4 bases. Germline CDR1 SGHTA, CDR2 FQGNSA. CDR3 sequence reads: CASSLAGGRGRYEQYF. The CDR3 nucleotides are TGTGCCAGCAGCTTAGCGGGGGGCAGGGGGCGGTACGAGCAGTACTTC.

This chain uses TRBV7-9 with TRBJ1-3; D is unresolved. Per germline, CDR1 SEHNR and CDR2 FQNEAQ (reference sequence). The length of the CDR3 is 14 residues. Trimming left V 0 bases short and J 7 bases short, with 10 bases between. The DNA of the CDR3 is TGTGCCAGCAGCTTAGCCGGTAGTCGGAACACCATATATTTT. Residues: CASSLAGSRNTIYF.

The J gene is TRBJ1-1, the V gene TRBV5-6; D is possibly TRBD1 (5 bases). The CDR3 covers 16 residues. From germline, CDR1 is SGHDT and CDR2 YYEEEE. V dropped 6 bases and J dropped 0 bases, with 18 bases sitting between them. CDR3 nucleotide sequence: TGTGCCAGCACCCACTTCGGGGGGGTCGTGAACACTGAAGCTTTCTTT. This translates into CASTHFGGVVNTEAFF.

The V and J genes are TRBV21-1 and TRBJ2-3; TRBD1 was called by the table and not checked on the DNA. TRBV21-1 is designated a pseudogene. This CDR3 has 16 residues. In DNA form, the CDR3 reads TGTGCCAGCAGTGGGCAGGGGACAGGAAGCACAGATACGCAGTATTTT. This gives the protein CASSGQGTGSTDTQYF.

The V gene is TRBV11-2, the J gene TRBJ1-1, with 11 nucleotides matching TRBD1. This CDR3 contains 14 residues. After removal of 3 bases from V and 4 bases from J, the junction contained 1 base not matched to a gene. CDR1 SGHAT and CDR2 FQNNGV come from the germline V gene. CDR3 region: CASSLGQGGTEAFF. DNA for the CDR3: TGTGCCAGCAGCTTGGGACAGGGGGGCACTGAAGCTTTCTTT.

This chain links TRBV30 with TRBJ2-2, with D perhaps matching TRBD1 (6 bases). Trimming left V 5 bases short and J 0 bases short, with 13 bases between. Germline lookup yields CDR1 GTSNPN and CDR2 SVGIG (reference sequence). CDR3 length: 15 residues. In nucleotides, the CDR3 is TGTGCCTGGCACCCCGGACAGTCGAACACCGGGGAGCTGTTTTTT. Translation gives CAWHPGQSNTGELFF.

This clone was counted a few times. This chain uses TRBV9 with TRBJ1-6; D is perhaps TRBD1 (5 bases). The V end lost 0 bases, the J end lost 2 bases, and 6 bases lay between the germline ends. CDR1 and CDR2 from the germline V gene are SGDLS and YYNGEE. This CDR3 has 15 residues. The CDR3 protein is CASSVGGAYNSPLHF. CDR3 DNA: TGTGCCAGCAGCGTAGGGGGGGCCTATAATTCACCCCTCCACTTT.